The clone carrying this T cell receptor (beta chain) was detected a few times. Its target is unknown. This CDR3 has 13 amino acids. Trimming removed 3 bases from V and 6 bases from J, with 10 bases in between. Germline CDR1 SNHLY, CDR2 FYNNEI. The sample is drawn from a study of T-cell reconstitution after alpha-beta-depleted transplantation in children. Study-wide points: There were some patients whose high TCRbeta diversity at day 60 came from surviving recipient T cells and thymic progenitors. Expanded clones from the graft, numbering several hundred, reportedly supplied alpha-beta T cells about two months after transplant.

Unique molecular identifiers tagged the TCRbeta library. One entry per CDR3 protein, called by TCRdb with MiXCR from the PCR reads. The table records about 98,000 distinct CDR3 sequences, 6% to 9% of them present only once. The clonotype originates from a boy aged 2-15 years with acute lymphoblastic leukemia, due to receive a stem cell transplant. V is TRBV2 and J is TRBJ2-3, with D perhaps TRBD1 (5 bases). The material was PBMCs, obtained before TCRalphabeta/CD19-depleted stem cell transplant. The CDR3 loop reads CASSDRAQDTQYF. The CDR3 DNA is TGTGCCAGCAGTGACAGGGCCCAGGATACGCAGTATTTT.